Below are 23 T cell receptor beta chains sequenced from a single sample in a study of T-cell memory formation after mild COVID-19. TCRdb re-called the 5' RACE reads with MiXCR, one entry per CDR3 protein. The table shows roughly 110,000 distinct CDR3 sequences, with around 15% occurring only once. The sample was PBMCs or a T cell subset sorted from them (not recorded which). The receptor source for this set is an adult woman who had mild COVID-19 (a few samples of this study predate the infection). Cell type and time point are not known.

This clonotype has more than one count but fewer than ten. CDR3 DNA: TGCGCCAGCAGCCAAGCGGCGGGAGCCGGGGAGCTGTTTTTT. Its protein product is CASSQAAGAGELFF. V gene TRBV4-1 combines with J gene TRBJ2-2, with 7 bases identical to TRBD2. CDR3 size: 14 residues. Germline CDR1 reads MGHRA; CDR2 reads YSYEKL. V shed 1 base, J shed 6 bases, and the junction held 2 bases outside the gene matches.

J is TRBJ2-7 and V is TRBV13; possible D gene TRBD1, 5 bases. The CDR3 extends over 14 amino acids. Trimming shortened V by 5 bases and J by 2 bases, and 13 bases separated the two germline ends. CDR1 is PRHDT and CDR2 is FYEKMQ in the germline V gene (reference sequence). The CDR3, as DNA: TGTGCCAGCAGCCCCAGCCAGGGTGCCTACGAGCAGTACTTC. Protein sequence: CASSPSQGAYEQYF. The whole variable domain, filled in from reference TRBV13 and TRBJ2-7, reads AAGVIQSPRHLIKEKRETATLKCYPIPRHDTVYWYQQGPGQDPQFLISFYEKMQSDKGSIPDRFSAQQFSDYHSELNMSSLELGDSALYFCASSPSQGAYEQYFGPGTRLTVT.

This clonotype turned up a few times. The CDR3 nucleotides are TGTGCCAGCAGTTTGTCCGGGTGGGGCCTTCATGGCTACACCTTC. It specifies CASSLSGWGLHGYTF. The J gene is TRBJ1-2, the V gene TRBV27; tentatively, D is TRBD1 (5 bases). The germline gives CDR1 MNHEY, CDR2 SMNVEV (reference sequence). Trimming removed 3 bases from V and 6 bases from J, with 17 bases in between. The CDR3 loop spans 15 amino acids.

This clonotype was seen only a few times. The genes are TRBV12-3 or TRBV12-4 and TRBJ2-1, with D possibly TRBD1 on 6 matching bases. The CDR3 extends over 13 amino acids. The germline V and J ends were trimmed by 6 bases and 4 bases, with 10 bases remaining between them. The CDR3 region is CASRQGAYNEQFF. CDR3 nucleotides: TGTGCCAGCAGACAGGGAGCATACAATGAGCAGTTCTTC.

This clonotype was counted a few times. The rearrangement joins TRBV7-9 to TRBJ2-1; no reliable D call. Germline CDR1 reads SEHNR; CDR2 reads FQNEAQ (reference sequence). V was clipped by 3 bases and J by 8 bases, with 11 bases between them. The CDR3 consists of 13 residues. This CDR3 reads CASSFSRVYEQFF. DNA for the CDR3: TGTGCCAGCAGCTTTTCACGAGTGTATGAGCAGTTCTTC.

This clonotype has just a few counts. The J gene is TRBJ2-7, the V gene TRBV18; D not resolved. The CDR3 extends over 14 amino acids. Germline assignment: CDR1 KGHSH and CDR2 LQKENI. Trimming removed 3 bases from V and 3 bases from J, with 12 bases in between. DNA of the CDR3: TGTGCCAGCTCACCGGACGGATGGGGCTACGAGCAGTACTTC. Its translation is CASSPDGWGYEQYF.

This clonotype was observed a handful of times. One junction end disagrees with the germline gene, perhaps due to a read error. This chain links TRBV20-1 with TRBJ1-2; D gene unclear. The CDR3 covers 14 residues. Germline V CDR1 and CDR2: DFQATT, SNEGSKA (reference sequence). CDR3 region: CSAGERILGYGYTF. The CDR3 nucleotides read TGCAGTGCTGGAGAGCGGATCCTGGGCTATGGCTACACCTTC.

The chain joins TRBV20-1 to TRBJ1-2; 8 bases are shared with TRBD1. The V gene end was trimmed by 2 bases and the J gene end by 6 bases; junction bases not matched to a gene: 5. Germline loops: CDR1 DFQATT, CDR2 SNEGSKA (reference sequence). The CDR3 contains 13 residues. In DNA form, the CDR3 reads TGCAGTGCTAGAATTGACAGGGGCGATGGCTACACCTTC. It translates to CSARIDRGDGYTF.

This clonotype was picked up a small number of times. V gene TRBV20-1 combines with J gene TRBJ2-5; no clear D gene. This CDR3 comprises 15 residues. Germline CDR1 DFQATT, CDR2 SNEGSKA (reference sequence). The V gene lost 0 bases and the J gene lost 2 bases, with 13 bases spanning the gap. CDR3 in amino acids: CSARDLGLGQETQYF. In nucleotides, the CDR3 is TGCAGTGCTAGAGATCTTGGGTTGGGGCAAGAGACCCAGTACTTC.

This clonotype has only a few counts. The chain uses TRBV20-1 and TRBJ1-2; 7 positions agree with TRBD1. CDR3 length: 14 residues. V was clipped by 6 bases and J by 3 bases; unmatched bases: 10. The germline V gene encodes CDR1 DFQATT and CDR2 SNEGSKA (reference sequence). This CDR3 reads CSATVDRSYYGYTF. The CDR3, as DNA: TGCAGTGCCACGGTGGACAGGAGCTACTATGGCTACACCTTC.

J is TRBJ2-4 and V is TRBV5-1; perhaps D is TRBD1 or TRBD2 (7 bases each). V was clipped by 2 bases and J by 6 bases, with 18 bases between them. The CDR3 runs 16 residues. Germline V gives CDR1 SGHRS, CDR2 YFSETQ. As DNA, the CDR3 is TGCGCCAGCAGCTTCACAGGGGCGGGGGCCGGAAACATTCAGTACTTC. Residues: CASSFTGAGAGNIQYF.

The genes are TRBV4-2 and TRBJ1-1; TRBD1 is a possible D gene (5 bases). CDR1 is LGHNA, CDR2 YNFKEQ, per germline. Trimming pared 3 bases from V and 6 bases from J, leaving 17 bases between. CDR3 length: 15 amino acids. The CDR3 reads CASSQFGTPGSEAFF. DNA of the CDR3: TGTGCCAGCAGCCAGTTCGGGACCCCCGGGTCTGAAGCTTTCTTT.

The V call is TRBV5-6, the J call TRBJ2-1, with a possible D match to TRBD2 (6 bases). The CDR3 has 14 amino acids. Trimming left V 4 bases short and J 8 bases short, with 16 bases between. The germline V gene encodes CDR1 SGHDT and CDR2 YYEEEE. CDR3 nucleotides: TGTGCCAGCAGCCCGGGACTCCTGCAGCATGAGCAGTTCTTC. This sequence encodes CASSPGLLQHEQFF.

V is TRBV30 and J is TRBJ1-2, with TRBD1 matching 11 bases. The length of the CDR3 is 15 residues. The V gene end was trimmed by 3 bases and the J gene end by 4 bases; junction bases not matched to a gene: 7. CDR1 and CDR2 from the germline V gene are GTSNPN and SVGIG (reference sequence). CDR3 region: CAWRGGQGAIYGYTF. The CDR3 nucleotides read TGTGCCTGGAGGGGCGGACAGGGGGCAATCTATGGCTACACCTTC.

The chain links TRBV5-6 to TRBJ2-5; TRBD2 matches 7 bases. J was trimmed by 4 bases and V by 4 bases; bases with no gene match: 10. The V gene's germline CDR1 is SGHDT and CDR2 YYEEEE. The CDR3 consists of 15 residues. CDR3 nucleotides: TGTGCCAGCAGCGGTAGATGGACTAGTCCAGAGACCCAGTACTTC. It translates to CASSGRWTSPETQYF.

This clonotype has just one count. The rearrangement uses TRBV5-1 and TRBJ2-3, with 7 positions matching TRBD2. Trimming took 5 bases from V and 2 from J; bases not matched to a gene: 5. The V gene's germline CDR1 is SGHRS and CDR2 YFSETQ. This CDR3 is 14 amino acids long. The CDR3 reads CASSPGLDTDTQYF. The CDR3 DNA follows: TGCGCCAGCAGTCCTGGACTAGACACAGATACGCAGTATTTT. Drawing the rest from reference TRBV5-1 and TRBJ2-3, the complete variable domain is KAGVTQTPRYLIKTRGQQVTLSCSPISGHRSVSWYQQTPGQGLQFLFEYFSETQRNKGNFPGRFSGRQFSNSRSEMNVSTLELGDSALYLCASSPGLDTDTQYFGPGTRLTVL.

This clonotype showed up just a few times. The chain employs TRBV7-9 and TRBJ2-7; TRBD1 agrees at 7 bases. The CDR3 extends over 15 amino acids. Looked up from germline, CDR1 is SEHNR and CDR2 is FQNEAQ (reference sequence). Trimming cost V 1 base and J 5 bases; bases outside gene matches: 8. This CDR3 reads CASSLEVTGTHEQYF. DNA of the CDR3: TGTGCCAGCAGCTTAGAGGTGACAGGGACCCACGAGCAGTACTTC.

This clonotype was picked up a small number of times. This chain joins TRBV7-9 and TRBJ1-5, with D tentatively TRBD1 (5 bases). The CDR3 extends over 12 amino acids. Germline CDR1 and CDR2: SEHNR and FQNEAQ (reference sequence). The V gene lost 3 bases and the J gene lost 7 bases, with 7 bases spanning the gap. The CDR3 DNA follows: TGTGCCAGCAGCTTTCGGGGGCAGCCCCAGCATTTT. Protein product: CASSFRGQPQHF.

This clonotype was detected a few times. The chain recombines TRBV20-1 with TRBJ2-1; 11 bases are shared with TRBD2. The CDR3 length is 15 residues. Germline loops: CDR1 DFQATT, CDR2 SNEGSKA (reference sequence). The V segment lost 3 bases and the J segment 9 bases; nucleotides outside the gene matches: 10. CDR3 protein: CSARALAGEIGEQFF. CDR3 bases: TGCAGTGCTAGGGCACTAGCGGGGGAGATAGGTGAGCAGTTCTTC.

This rearrangement joins TRBV7-9 to TRBJ2-3, with D hard to call. Between the trimmed V and J ends, which lost 5 bases and 1 base, there was a span of 7 bases. The CDR3 has 13 residues. Germline CDR1 reads SEHNR; CDR2 reads FQNEAQ (reference sequence). The CDR3 protein is CASSKYGTDTQYF. The CDR3 region has the DNA TGTGCCAGCAGCAAGTACGGCACAGATACGCAGTATTTT.

This clonotype was observed a few times. CDR3 region: CASSYGTATYGYTF. As DNA, the CDR3 is TGTGCCAGCAGTTACGGGACAGCAACCTATGGCTACACCTTC. The rearrangement uses TRBV12-3 or TRBV12-4 and TRBJ1-2, with TRBD1 matching over 7 bases. CDR3 length: 14 amino acids. Trimming cost V 4 bases and J 4 bases; bases outside gene matches: 6.

This clonotype showed up just a few times. The V gene is TRBV30, the J gene TRBJ1-1; D is ambiguous. The CDR3 covers 13 residues. CDR1 and CDR2 (germline): GTSNPN, SVGIG (reference sequence). V gave up 1 base and J gave up 5 bases, with 11 bases separating them. Written as DNA, the CDR3 is TGTGCCTGGAGTGGGCCCTGGGCGACTGAAGCTTTCTTT. Protein product: CAWSGPWATEAFF.

This clonotype was seen only a few times. The chain couples TRBV12-3 or TRBV12-4 to TRBJ1-2; D unclear. V was clipped by 7 bases and J by 6 bases, with 12 bases between them. CDR3 length: 12 amino acids. The CDR3 sequence is CASTVPTDGYTF. CDR3 DNA sequence: TGTGCCAGCACCGTCCCGACTGATGGCTACACCTTC.